A single sample is the source of the 10 T cell receptor beta chains below, sequenced in a study of cytomegalovirus exposure and HLA in healthy donors. PCR amplification relied on 60 Vbeta primers (plus 13 Jbeta primers). TCRdb keeps only in-frame clones here, not all; method: immunoSEQ multiplex PCR. In the table there are about 95,000 clones, 65% to 80% of which are singletons. The specimen was PBMCs. These TCRs come from a woman between 50 and 59 years old in good health and CMV-seropositive.

The chain couples TRBV4-2 to TRBJ2-5, with D maybe TRBD1 (6 bases). This CDR3 has 16 residues. Germline CDR1 LGHNA, CDR2 YNFKEQ. Trimming removed 3 bases from V and 0 bases from J, with 14 bases in between. The CDR3 DNA reads TGTGCCAGCAGCCAGGCACAGGGAGCCAACCAAGAGACCCAGTACTTC. This translates into CASSQAQGANQETQYF.

The gene calls are TRBV28 and TRBJ1-3; D perhaps matches TRBD1 (5 bases). CDR3 length: 15 residues. Germline-derived CDR1 and CDR2 are MDHEN and SYDVKM. Trimming stripped 3 bases from V and 2 bases from J, with 11 bases between. CDR3 in DNA: TGTGCCAGCAGTTTTCAGGGTCGTGCTGGAAACACCATATATTTT. It is translated as CASSFQGRAGNTIYF.

V gene TRBV27 combines with J gene TRBJ2-7, with TRBD2 matching over 9 bases. The CDR3 extends over 19 amino acids. V gave up 1 base and J gave up 4 bases; unmatched junction bases: 17. Germline V CDR1 and CDR2: MNHEY, SMNVEV (reference sequence). The CDR3 DNA follows: TGTGCCAGCAGTTTATATTTTCCCCGTGGGCGGGAGGGCCGATACGAGCAGTACTTC. Protein product: CASSLYFPRGREGRYEQYF.

The rearrangement joins TRBV7-3 to TRBJ2-5, with D possibly TRBD2 on 6 matching bases. Germline assignment: CDR1 SGHTA and CDR2 FQGTGA. The V end lost 3 bases, the J end lost 3 bases, and 17 bases lay between the germline ends. The CDR3 loop spans 16 amino acids. CDR3 coding DNA: TGTGCCAGCAGCTTGGTGGGGGGAAGGATGGAAGAGACCCAGTACTTC. It is translated as CASSLVGGRMEETQYF.

A single count supports this clone. The CDR3 DNA reads TGTGCCAGCAGACAGGACAGGAATCAGCCCCAGCATTTT. Protein product: CASRQDRNQPQHF. The chain combines TRBV28 with TRBJ1-5; 7 bases are shared with TRBD1. Germline lookup yields CDR1 MDHEN and CDR2 SYDVKM. The CDR3 is made up of 13 amino acids. V lost 6 bases and J lost 4; bases outside the gene matches: 3.

The chain has TRBV5-4 and TRBJ1-1; no clear D. Germline loops: CDR1 SGHNT, CDR2 YYREEE (reference sequence). V lost 3 bases and J lost 10, with 13 bases in between. CDR3 size: 12 residues. The CDR3 region is CASSSQFEGAFF. CDR3 in DNA: TGTGCCAGCAGCTCTCAGTTCGAGGGAGCTTTCTTT.

The chain recombines TRBV6-5 with TRBJ1-5; D gene ambiguous. The V end was cut by 5 bases, the J end by 5 bases, with 16 bases between. The CDR3 has 15 amino acids. Looked up from germline, CDR1 is MNHEY and CDR2 is SVGAGI. The CDR3 sequence is CASSRRVGGHQPQHF. The CDR3 bases are TGTGCCAGCAGTCGGCGGGTAGGAGGCCATCAGCCCCAGCATTTT.

This clone has only a few counts. J is TRBJ1-3 and V is TRBV18; D remains unclear. With 2 bases removed from V and 10 bases from J, the gap between germline ends came to 9 bases. Germline values: CDR1 KGHSH, CDR2 LQKENI. The CDR3 is made up of 12 amino acids. The CDR3: CASSPKGGTIYF. The DNA of the CDR3 is TGTGCCAGCTCACCAAAGGGAGGAACCATATATTTT.

The V call is TRBV2, the J call TRBJ1-2, with 10 bases that match TRBD1. The CDR3 runs to 14 residues. Unmatched junction bases numbered 2, after V lost 3 bases and J lost 4 bases. Looked up from germline, CDR1 is SNHLY and CDR2 is FYNNEI. DNA of the CDR3: TGTGCCAGCAGTGAGGGGACAGGGGCCTATGGCTACACCTTC. As protein: CASSEGTGAYGYTF.

This clone was picked up a small number of times. CDR3 nucleotide sequence: TGTGCCAGCAGTTTATGGGAGGGAAGCAATCAGCCCCAGCATTTT. Translation: CASSLWEGSNQPQHF. The gene calls are TRBV28 and TRBJ1-5; D is unclear. CDR1 MDHEN and CDR2 SYDVKM come from the germline V gene. The CDR3 is 15 amino acids. The germline V and J ends were trimmed by 0 bases and 1 base, with 7 bases remaining between them. The whole variable domain, filled in from reference TRBV28 and TRBJ1-5, reads DVKVTQSSRYLVKRTGEKVFLECVQDMDHENMFWYRQDPGLGLRLIYFSYDVKMKEKGDIPEGYSVSREKKERFSLILESASTNQTSMYLCASSLWEGSNQPQHFGDGTRLSIL.